These 4 T cell receptor beta chains came from one sample sequenced in a study of blood T cells in healthy people across ages. PCR was performed a second time for about 7 to 11 cycles using a sample-barcoded 5' primer and a J-beta primer mix. TCRdb passed the 5' RACE reads through MiXCR, listing each CDR3 protein once. The data show around 870,000 distinct CDR3 sequences, less than 35% seen once. What was sequenced was blood. These receptors came from a woman of 80 years or more in good health.

The genes are TRBV2 and TRBJ1-5; D may be TRBD1 (6 bases). Germline CDR1 reads SNHLY; CDR2 reads FYNNEI. Trimming stripped 3 bases from V and 2 bases from J, with 11 bases between. The CDR3 sequence is 15 residues long. CDR3 protein: CASSEGGGGNQPQHF. The CDR3 DNA reads as TGTGCCAGCAGTGAGGGAGGGGGGGGCAATCAGCCCCAGCATTTT.

This clonotype was found a few times. The CDR3 DNA follows: TGTGCCATCAGTGGTGGCAGCTACAATGAGCAGTTCTTC. Translation: CAISGGSYNEQFF. The chain links TRBV10-3 to TRBJ2-1; D ambiguous. The CDR3 length is 13 residues. Trimming removed 4 bases at V and 3 bases at J, with 7 bases between. Germline V CDR1 and CDR2: ENHRY, SYGVKD.

V is TRBV7-9 and J is TRBJ1-1, with 8 bases lining up with TRBD1. CDR3 size: 16 residues. Germline V lookup: CDR1 SEHNR, CDR2 FQNEAQ (reference sequence). Losses at the gene ends were 6 bases for V and 3 bases for J; bases not matched to a gene: 12. The CDR3 sequence is CASSYPTGVGDTEAFF. CDR3 coding DNA: TGTGCCAGCAGTTACCCGACAGGGGTCGGGGACACTGAAGCTTTCTTT.

In its sample, this clonotype was seen many times. V usage is TRBV4-3 and J usage is TRBJ2-3, with 12 nucleotides matching TRBD2. The junction had 9 bases not matched to a gene; V was cut back by 5 bases and J by 9 bases. The CDR3 sequence is 15 residues long. Looked up from germline, CDR1 is LGHNA and CDR2 is YSLEER. Here the CDR3 DNA reads TGCGCCAGCAGCTCCGGGACTAGCGGGCGGAAGACGCAGTATTTT. This codes for CASSSGTSGRKTQYF.